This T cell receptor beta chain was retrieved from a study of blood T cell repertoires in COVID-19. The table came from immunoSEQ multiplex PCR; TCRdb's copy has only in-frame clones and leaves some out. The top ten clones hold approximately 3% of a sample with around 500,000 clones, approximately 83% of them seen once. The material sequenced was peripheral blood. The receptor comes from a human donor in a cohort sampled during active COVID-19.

CDR3 protein: CASSPQRDYGYTF. The CDR3 DNA is TGTGCCAGCAGTCCACAGAGGGACTATGGCTACACCTTC. J is TRBJ1-2 and V is TRBV6-2 or TRBV6-3; D is ambiguous. Germline assignment: CDR1 MNHEY and CDR2 SVGEGT. The CDR3 is 13 amino acids. Deletions cut 5 bases from V and 3 bases from J, with 10 bases between.